This T cell receptor beta chain comes out of a study of blood T cell repertoires in COVID-19. Study details: Both acute and convalescent COVID-19 samples were obtained from the United States, Italy and Spain. T cells, B-cell-depleted T cells, or PBMCs supplied cDNA or gDNA.

Germline CDR1 SGHRS, CDR2 YFSETQ. CDR3 length equals 15 residues. Between the trimmed V and J ends, which lost 5 bases and 0 bases, there was a span of 11 bases. In the original processing: The assay estimated nucleated cells by amplifying reference gene primers. Clones were read by immunoSEQ multiplex PCR, and TCRdb kept only the in-frame ones, dropping some. V and J calls and clone size are as listed in that table; D and trimming were resolved from the DNA. This table has roughly 60,000 clones, 85% appearing once. The chain has TRBV5-1 and TRBJ2-2, with TRBD2 as a possible D gene (5 bases). The sequencing input was peripheral blood. The receptor's source is a human donor in a cohort sampled during active COVID-19. CDR3 DNA sequence: TGCGCCAGCAGGACCGGGAATACGAACACCGGGGAGCTGTTTTTT. This translates into CASRTGNTNTGELFF.